The source of this T cell receptor beta chain is a study of blood T cell repertoires in COVID-19. V lost 4 bases and J 5 bases, leaving 18 bases between the germline ends. Germline V lookup: CDR1 LGHNA, CDR2 YNFKEQ. The CDR3 runs to 17 residues. Sequencing used immunoSEQ multiplex PCR; TCRdb keeps in-frame clones, though not all of them. The table has about 90,000 clones, 77% seen once. Sample: peripheral blood. The TCR sequence derives from a woman at least 80 years old with acute or convalescent COVID-19. The chain is built from TRBV4-2 and TRBJ1-6; a possible D gene is TRBD1 (5 bases). CDR3 sequence (DNA): TGTGCCAGCAGCCCGGGCGCCAGGGTATTGGATAATTCACCCCTCCACTTT. The encoded protein is CASSPGARVLDNSPLHF.